This TCR beta chain was sequenced in a study of glioma-infiltrating T cells. Findings of the study overall: CDR3 overlap between tissue and blood was very small. Non-neoplastic patients had below-expected tissue-blood divergence, while all gliomas exceeded expectation.

The iRepertoire nested amplicon-rescue multiplex PCR amplified TCR alpha and beta CDR3s from RNA. For one-step reverse transcription and amplification, roughly 85-450 ng of tissue mRNA or PBMC total RNA was used. TCRdb reprocessed the multiplex PCR reads with MiXCR, giving one entry per CDR3 protein. Found here are about 180,000 distinct CDR3 sequences, more than 35% of them singletons; the top ten hold 5.2%. As for this clonotype: Its antigen is currently unknown. This sequence may be a read error, since a much larger clone differs from it by one base.

Germline assignment: CDR1 WSHSY and CDR2 SAAADI. This CDR3 comprises 14 residues. This chain connects TRBV10-2 to TRBJ2-1, with a weak D call TRBD1 (6 bases). Material for sequencing was glioma tissue, nonneoplastic brain tissue, or PBMCs (not recorded which). The receptor was derived from a human donor with low-grade glioma or glioblastoma, undergoing nonglioma brain surgery, or in good health (not recorded which). The CDR3 DNA sequence: TGCGCCAGCAGCCTCACGGACAGTTACAATGAGGAGTTCTTC. Residues: CASSLTDSYNEEFF.